This T cell receptor beta chain originates from a study of blood T cell repertoires in COVID-19. Study at large: Spain, Italy and the United States supplied samples that represented acute and convalescent COVID-19. The analysed material was cDNA or gDNA that came from T cells, B-cell-depleted T cells, or PBMCs.

Per the germline V gene, CDR1 is SNHLY and CDR2 is FYNNEI. With 6 bases clipped from V and 5 bases from J, the junction kept 7 bases outside the gene matches. There are 14 residues in the CDR3. The age range of participants was 18 to 89 years, with residence in 20 to 25 US areas. Assay: immunoSEQ multiplex PCR; the TCRdb copy retains only in-frame clones and omits some. The sample shows 350,000 or so clones, more than 75% of them seen only once. This clonotype was obtained from a woman in her twenties or thirties who had recovered from COVID-19. This sequence joins TRBV2 and TRBJ2-5; 9 bases map to TRBD1. The sample taken for sequencing was PBMCs or T cells enriched from blood (not recorded which). This chain's CDR3 is CASSPTGGAETQYF. The CDR3 coding sequence is TGTGCCAGCAGCCCAACAGGGGGCGCGGAGACCCAGTACTTC.